Included here is one T cell receptor beta chain sequence, with context. Its antigen remains unidentified. Base qualities are missing; no much larger clone stands one base away. To make first-strand cDNA, Superscript III was used along with a set of TRAV- and TRBV-specific primers so that both the TCRalpha and TCRbeta chains were covered. An approximately 20-cycle PCR with Phusion amplified the TCRs, pairing a constant-region primer with the adapter that was attached to the V primers. Isolated mRNA was amplified with the MessageAmp II aRNA Amplification Kit, using a 16-hour in vitro transcription at 37°C. The Dynabeads mRNA DIRECT Purification Kit was used to isolate the mRNA for TCR sequencing. Indexed Illumina adapters were added in a second Phusion PCR of roughly 23 cycles, and the PCR products were purified with AMPure XP beads. The study's processing was this. Using custom Perl scripts, TCR sequences that encoded the same protein were pooled, out-of-frame sequences were dropped, and the abundance of each clonotype was calculated. Any TCR sequence supported by only a single read was excluded from analysis. Repertoire metrics included Shannon entropy, Gini index, clonality, richness, and frequency of TCRs shared between repertoires. TCRdb's own reprocessing of the public reads used fastp at Q25 and MiXCR and kept productive beta chains. A single entry per CDR3 protein holds the most common genes and DNA from its merged rows. The V and J calls and clone size are TCRdb's, not the authors'. The sample table records more than 10,000 distinct CDR3 sequences; 60% of these occur just once. Together, the top ten hold roughly 8% of the sample.

The CDR3 runs 13 amino acids, cysteine and phenylalanine included. Solely the CDR3 DNA is kept, with 39 bases framed from the first base. CDR1 and CDR2 are read off the germline V gene (reference sequence) as GTSNPN and SVGIG. V and J are truncated by 7 bases and 3 bases respectively, leaving an intervening sequence of 13 bases. This specimen comes from a study of low-dose radiotherapy and immunotherapy resistance in tumors (dated 2022 in TCRdb). Study-level background: In Cohort 1, each fraction delivered 0.5 Gy every 2 weeks, and the prescribed total PTV dose was 6.5 Gy. Patients in Cohort 2 were given 1 Gy per fraction every two weeks, for a total of 13 Gy across 26 weeks. Nivolumab and ipilimumab were both given intravenously, with nivolumab at a 240 mg flat dose every two weeks and ipilimumab at 1 mg/kg every six weeks. Cyclophosphamide 200 mg/m2 was given intravenously every two weeks, one day before each radiation and immunotherapy administration. Aspirin 300 mg was taken orally once daily by patients for four cycles, starting on cycle 1 day 1. The trial did not randomize participants into treatment groups. Eight patients were included in the translational analysis: three from the first dose cohort and the first five from the second dose cohort.

The donors came from RACIN, which was a single-arm phase I dose-escalation trial that paired nivolumab and ipilimumab with aspirin, low-dose cyclophosphamide and low-dose radiotherapy. Eligible patients had advanced, TIL-negative solid tumors. The source of this sequence is a human donor with advanced metastatic prostate, ovarian, gallbladder or colorectal cancer (not recorded which). This table probably holds off-target reads from a library built for another chain. In this chain, TRBV30 is recombined with TRBJ1-5; TRBD1 is a weak D gene call, 6 bases matching. CDR3 region: CASADSHNQPQHF. The nucleotide sequence is TGTGCCTCAGCGGACAGCCACAATCAGCCCCAGCATTTT.